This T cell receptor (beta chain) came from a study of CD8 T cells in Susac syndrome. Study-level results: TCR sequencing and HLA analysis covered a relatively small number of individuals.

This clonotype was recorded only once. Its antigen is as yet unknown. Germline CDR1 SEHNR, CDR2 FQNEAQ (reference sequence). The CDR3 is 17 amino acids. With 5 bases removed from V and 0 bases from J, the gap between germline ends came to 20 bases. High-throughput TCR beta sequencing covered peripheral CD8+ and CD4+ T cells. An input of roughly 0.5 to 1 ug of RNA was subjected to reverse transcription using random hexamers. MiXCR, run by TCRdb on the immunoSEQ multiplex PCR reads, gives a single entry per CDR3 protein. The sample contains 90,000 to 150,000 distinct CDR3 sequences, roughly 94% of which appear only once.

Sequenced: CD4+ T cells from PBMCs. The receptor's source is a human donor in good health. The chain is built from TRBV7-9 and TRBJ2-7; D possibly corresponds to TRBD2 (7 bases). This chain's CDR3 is CASSLGVLADSSYEQYF. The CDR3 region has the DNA TGTGCCAGCAGCCTAGGCGTGCTAGCGGACAGCTCCTACGAGCAGTACTTC.